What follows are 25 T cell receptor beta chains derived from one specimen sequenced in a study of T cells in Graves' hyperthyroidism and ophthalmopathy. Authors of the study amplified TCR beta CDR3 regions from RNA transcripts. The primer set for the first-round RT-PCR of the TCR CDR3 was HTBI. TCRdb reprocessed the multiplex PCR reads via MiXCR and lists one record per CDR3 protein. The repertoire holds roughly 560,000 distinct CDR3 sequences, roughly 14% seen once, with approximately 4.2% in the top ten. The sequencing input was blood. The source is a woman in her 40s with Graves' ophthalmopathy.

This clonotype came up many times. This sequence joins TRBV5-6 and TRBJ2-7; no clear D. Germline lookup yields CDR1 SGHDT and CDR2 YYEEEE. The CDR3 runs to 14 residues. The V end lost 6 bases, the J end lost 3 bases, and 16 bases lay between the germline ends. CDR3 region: CASKFRNLNYEQYF. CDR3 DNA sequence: TGTGCCAGCAAGTTCCGGAACTTAAACTACGAGCAGTACTTC.

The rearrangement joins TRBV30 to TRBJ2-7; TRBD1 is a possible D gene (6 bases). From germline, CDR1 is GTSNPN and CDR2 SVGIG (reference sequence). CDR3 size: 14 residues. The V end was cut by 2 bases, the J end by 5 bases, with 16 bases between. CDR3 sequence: CAWSMDSWANEQYF. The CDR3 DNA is TGTGCCTGGAGTATGGACAGTTGGGCCAACGAGCAGTACTTC.

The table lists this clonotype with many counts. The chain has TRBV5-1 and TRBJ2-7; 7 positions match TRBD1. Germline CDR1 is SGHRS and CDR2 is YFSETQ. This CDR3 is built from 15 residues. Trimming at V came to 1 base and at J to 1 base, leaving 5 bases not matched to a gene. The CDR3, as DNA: TGCGCCAGCAGCTTGAGGGGGCCGTCATCCTACGAGCAGTACTTC. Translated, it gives CASSLRGPSSYEQYF. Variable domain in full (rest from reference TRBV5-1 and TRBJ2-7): KAGVTQTPRYLIKTRGQQVTLSCSPISGHRSVSWYQQTPGQGLQFLFEYFSETQRNKGNFPGRFSGRQFSNSRSEMNVSTLELGDSALYLCASSLRGPSSYEQYFGPGTRLTVT.

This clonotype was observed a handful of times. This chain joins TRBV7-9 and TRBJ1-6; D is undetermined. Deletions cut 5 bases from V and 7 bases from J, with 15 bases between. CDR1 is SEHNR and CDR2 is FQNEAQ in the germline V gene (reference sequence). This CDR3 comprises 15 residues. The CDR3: CASSPWGVENSPLHF. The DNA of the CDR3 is TGTGCCAGCAGCCCTTGGGGAGTGGAAAATTCACCCCTCCACTTT.

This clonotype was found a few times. The CDR3 DNA sequence: TGCGCCAGCAGGGATCAATACGGCGGGAGTCAGACCCAGTACTTC. Protein product: CASRDQYGGSQTQYF. The chain combines TRBV5-1 with TRBJ2-5; 7 bases fit TRBD2. Trimming at V came to 5 bases and at J to 6 bases, leaving 13 bases not matched to a gene. Germline lookup yields CDR1 SGHRS and CDR2 YFSETQ. The CDR3 has 15 amino acids. The whole variable domain, remainder taken from reference TRBV5-1 and TRBJ2-5, is KAGVTQTPRYLIKTRGQQVTLSCSPISGHRSVSWYQQTPGQGLQFLFEYFSETQRNKGNFPGRFSGRQFSNSRSEMNVSTLELGDSALYLCASRDQYGGSQTQYFGPGTRLLVL.

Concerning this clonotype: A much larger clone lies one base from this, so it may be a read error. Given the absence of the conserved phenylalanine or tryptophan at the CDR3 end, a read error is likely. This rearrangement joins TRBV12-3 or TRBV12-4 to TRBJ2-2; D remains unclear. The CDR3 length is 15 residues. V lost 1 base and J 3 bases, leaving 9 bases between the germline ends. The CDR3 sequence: CASSLEDFYTGELFL. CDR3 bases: TGTGCCAGCAGTTTAGAAGACTTTTACACCGGGGAGCTGTTTCTT.

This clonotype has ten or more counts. CDR3 sequence reads: CASSPSNWLWGGSDTEAFF. The CDR3 DNA sequence: TGTGCCAGCAGCCCATCTAATTGGCTATGGGGGGGGTCGGACACTGAAGCTTTCTTT. The gene calls are TRBV9 and TRBJ1-1, with a possible D match to TRBD1 (5 bases). Germline CDR1 SGDLS, CDR2 YYNGEE. This CDR3 contains 19 residues. Trimming removed 4 bases from V and 3 bases from J, with 28 bases in between. Full variable domain (rest looked up from reference TRBV9 and TRBJ1-1): DSGVTQTPKHLITATGQRVTLRCSPRSGDLSVYWYQQSLDQGLQFLIQYYNGEERAKGNILERFSAQQFPDLHSELNLSSLELGDSALYFCASSPSNWLWGGSDTEAFFGQGTRLTVV.

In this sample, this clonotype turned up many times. CDR3 region: CASSYSPRGNQPQHF. CDR3 nucleotides: TGTGCCAGCAGTTACTCTCCCAGGGGTAATCAGCCCCAGCATTTT. This chain connects TRBV6-2 or TRBV6-3 to TRBJ1-5; TRBD1 is a possible D gene (6 bases). V lost 0 bases, J lost 4 bases, and 10 bases lay in between. Looked up from germline, CDR1 is MNHEY and CDR2 is SVGEGT. The CDR3 length is 15 residues.

The DNA for the CDR3 is TGTGCCAGCAGTTTATCCCGAGGAGGCTATGGGAACACCATATATTTT. Amino acid sequence: CASSLSRGGYGNTIYF. J is TRBJ1-3 and V is TRBV28; D unclear. Germline V CDR1 and CDR2: MDHEN, SYDVKM. There are 16 residues in the CDR3. V was cut by 1 base and J by 7 bases, with 17 bases left in between.

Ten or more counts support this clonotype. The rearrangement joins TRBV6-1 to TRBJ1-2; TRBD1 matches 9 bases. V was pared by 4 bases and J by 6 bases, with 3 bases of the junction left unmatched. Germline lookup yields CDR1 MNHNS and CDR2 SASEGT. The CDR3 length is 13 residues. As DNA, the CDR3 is TGTGCCAGCAGTGTTAGACAGGGGGATGGCTACACCTTC. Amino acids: CASSVRQGDGYTF.

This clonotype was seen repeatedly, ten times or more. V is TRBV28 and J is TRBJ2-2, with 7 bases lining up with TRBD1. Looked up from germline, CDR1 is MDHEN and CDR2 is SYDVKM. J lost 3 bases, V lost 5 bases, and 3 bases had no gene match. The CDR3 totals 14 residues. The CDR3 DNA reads TGTGCCAGCAGTCTGGGACAGTACACCGGGGAGCTGTTTTTT. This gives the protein CASSLGQYTGELFF.

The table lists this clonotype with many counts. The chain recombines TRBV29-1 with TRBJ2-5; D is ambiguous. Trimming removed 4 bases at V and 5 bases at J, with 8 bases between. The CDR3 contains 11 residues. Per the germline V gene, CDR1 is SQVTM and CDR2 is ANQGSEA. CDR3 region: CSVVWSETQYF. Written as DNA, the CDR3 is TGCAGCGTTGTCTGGAGCGAGACCCAGTACTTC. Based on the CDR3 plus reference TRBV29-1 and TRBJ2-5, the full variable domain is SAVISQKPSRDICQRGTSLTIQCQVDSQVTMMFWYRQQPGQSLTLIATANQGSEATYESGFVIDKFPISRPNLTFSTLTVSNMSPEDSSIYLCSVVWSETQYFGPGTRLLVL.

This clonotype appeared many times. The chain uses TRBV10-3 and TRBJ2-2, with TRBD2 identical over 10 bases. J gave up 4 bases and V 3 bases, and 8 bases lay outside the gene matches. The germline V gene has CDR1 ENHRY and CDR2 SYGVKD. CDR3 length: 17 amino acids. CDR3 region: CAISDLSGRMGTGELFF. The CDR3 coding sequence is TGTGCCATCAGTGATCTTAGCGGGAGGATGGGCACCGGGGAGCTGTTTTTT.

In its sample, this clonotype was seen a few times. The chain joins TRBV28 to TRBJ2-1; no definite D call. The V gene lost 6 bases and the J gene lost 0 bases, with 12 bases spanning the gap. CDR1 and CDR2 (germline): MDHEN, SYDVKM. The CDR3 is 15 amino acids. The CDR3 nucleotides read TGTGCCAGCAGCCCCCTCGGAGACTCCTACAATGAGCAGTTCTTC. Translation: CASSPLGDSYNEQFF.

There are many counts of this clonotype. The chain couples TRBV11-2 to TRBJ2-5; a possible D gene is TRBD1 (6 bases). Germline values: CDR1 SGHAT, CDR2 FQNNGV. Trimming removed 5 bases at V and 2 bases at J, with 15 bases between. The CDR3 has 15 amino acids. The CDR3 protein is CASSPRWGQQETQYF. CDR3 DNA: TGTGCCAGCAGCCCACGGTGGGGGCAACAAGAGACCCAGTACTTC.

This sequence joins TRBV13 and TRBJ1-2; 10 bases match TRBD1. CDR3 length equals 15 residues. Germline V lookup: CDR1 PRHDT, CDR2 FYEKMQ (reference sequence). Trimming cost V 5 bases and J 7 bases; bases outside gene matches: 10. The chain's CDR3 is CASSDGRDRGSGYTF. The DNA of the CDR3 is TGTGCCAGCAGCGACGGACGGGACAGGGGCTCTGGCTACACCTTC.

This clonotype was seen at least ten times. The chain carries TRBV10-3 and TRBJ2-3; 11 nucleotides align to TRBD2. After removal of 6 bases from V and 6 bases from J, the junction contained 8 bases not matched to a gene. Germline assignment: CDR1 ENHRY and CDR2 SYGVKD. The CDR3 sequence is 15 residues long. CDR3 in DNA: TGTGCCATCAGCCAACTAGCGGGAGATTCGGATACGCAGTATTTT. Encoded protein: CAISQLAGDSDTQYF.

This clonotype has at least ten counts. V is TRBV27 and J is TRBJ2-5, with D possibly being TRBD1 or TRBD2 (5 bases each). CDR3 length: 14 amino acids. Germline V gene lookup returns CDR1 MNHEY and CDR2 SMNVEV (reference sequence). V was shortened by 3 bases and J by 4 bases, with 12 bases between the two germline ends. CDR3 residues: CASSFGRDAETQYF. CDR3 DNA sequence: TGTGCCAGCAGTTTTGGCAGGGACGCAGAGACCCAGTACTTC.

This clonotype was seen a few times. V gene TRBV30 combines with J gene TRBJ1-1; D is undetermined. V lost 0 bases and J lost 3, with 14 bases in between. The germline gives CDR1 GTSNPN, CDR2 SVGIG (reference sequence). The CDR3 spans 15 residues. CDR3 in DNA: TGTGCCTGGAGTGTACTTGAGTTCTCCCACACTGAAGCTTTCTTT. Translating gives CAWSVLEFSHTEAFF. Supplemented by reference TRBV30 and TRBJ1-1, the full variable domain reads SQTIHQWPATLVQPVGSPLSLECTVEGTSNPNLYWYRQAAGRGLQLLFYSVGIGQISSEVPQNLSASRPQDRQFILSSKKLLLSDSGFYLCAWSVLEFSHTEAFFGQGTRLTVV.

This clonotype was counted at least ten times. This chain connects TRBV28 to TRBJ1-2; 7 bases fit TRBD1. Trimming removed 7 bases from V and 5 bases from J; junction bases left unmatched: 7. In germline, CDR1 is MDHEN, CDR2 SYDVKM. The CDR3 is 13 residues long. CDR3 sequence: CASTSGTVYGYTF. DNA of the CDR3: TGTGCCAGCACCAGCGGGACAGTGTATGGCTACACCTTC.

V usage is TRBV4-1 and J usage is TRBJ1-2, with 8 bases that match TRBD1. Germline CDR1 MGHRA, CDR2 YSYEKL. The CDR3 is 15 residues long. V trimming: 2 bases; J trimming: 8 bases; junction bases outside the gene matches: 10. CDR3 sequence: CASSQQDRDLSGYTF. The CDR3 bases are TGCGCCAGCAGCCAACAGGACAGGGACCTCTCCGGCTACACCTTC.

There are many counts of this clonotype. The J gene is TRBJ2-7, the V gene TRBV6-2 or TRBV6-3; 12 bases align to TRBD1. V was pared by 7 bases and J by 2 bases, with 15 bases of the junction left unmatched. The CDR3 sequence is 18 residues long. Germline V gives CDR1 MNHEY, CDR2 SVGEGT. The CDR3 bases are TGTGCCAGCATAACAGGGACAGGGGGCTTATCCCCAGCCTACGAGCAGTACTTC. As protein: CASITGTGGLSPAYEQYF.

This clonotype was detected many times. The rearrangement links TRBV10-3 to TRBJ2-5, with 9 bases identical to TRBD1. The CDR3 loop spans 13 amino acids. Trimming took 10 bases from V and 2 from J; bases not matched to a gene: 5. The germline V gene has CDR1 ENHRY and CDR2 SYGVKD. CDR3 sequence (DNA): TGTGCCAGCCGGGACAGGGCTCAAGAGACCCAGTACTTC. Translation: CASRDRAQETQYF.

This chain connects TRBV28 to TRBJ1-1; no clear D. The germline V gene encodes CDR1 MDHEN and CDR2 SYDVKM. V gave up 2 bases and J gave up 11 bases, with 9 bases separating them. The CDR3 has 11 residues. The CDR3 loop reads CASSLGRLAFF. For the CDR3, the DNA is TGTGCCAGCAGTTTAGGGCGGTTGGCTTTCTTT.

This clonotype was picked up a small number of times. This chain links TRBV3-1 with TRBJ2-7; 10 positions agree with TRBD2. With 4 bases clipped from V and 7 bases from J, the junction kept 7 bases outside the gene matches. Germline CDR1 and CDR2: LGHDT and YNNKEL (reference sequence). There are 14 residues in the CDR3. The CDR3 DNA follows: TGTGCCAGCAGCCCGAGCGGGAGGGCCGATGAGCAGTACTTC. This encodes CASSPSGRADEQYF.